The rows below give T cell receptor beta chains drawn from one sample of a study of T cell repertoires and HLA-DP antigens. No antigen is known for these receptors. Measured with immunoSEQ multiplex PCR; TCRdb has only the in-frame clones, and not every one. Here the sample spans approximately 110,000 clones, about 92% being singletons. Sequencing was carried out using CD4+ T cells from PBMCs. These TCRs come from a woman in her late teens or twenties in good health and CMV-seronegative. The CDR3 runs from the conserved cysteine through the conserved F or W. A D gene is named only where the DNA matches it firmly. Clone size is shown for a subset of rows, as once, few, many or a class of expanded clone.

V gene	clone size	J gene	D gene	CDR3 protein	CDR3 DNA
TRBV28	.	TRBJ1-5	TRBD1	CASSPQGAPIMPQHF	TGTGCCAGCAGCCCCCAGGGGGCCCCAATCATGCCCCAGCATTTT
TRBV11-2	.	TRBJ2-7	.	CASSPVNYRGGYEQYF	TGTGCCAGCAGCCCCGTAAATTACAGGGGAGGCTACGAGCAGTACTTC
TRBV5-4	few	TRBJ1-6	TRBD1	CASSLVTGDASPLHF	TGTGCCAGCAGCCTAGTTACAGGGGACGCTTCACCCCTCCACTTT
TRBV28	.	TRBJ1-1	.	CASSDREAFF	TGTGCCAGCAGCGACAGGGAAGCTTTCTTT
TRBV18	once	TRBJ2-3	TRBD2	CASSPGLGSGTQYF	TGTGCCAGCTCACCGGGACTAGGGTCTGGTACGCAGTATTTT
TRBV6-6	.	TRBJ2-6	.	CASSYSRGSGANVLTF	TGTGCCAGCAGTTACTCGAGGGGCTCTGGGGCCAACGTCCTGACTTTC
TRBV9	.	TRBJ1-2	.	CASSSQEIGYTF	TGTGCCAGCAGCTCCCAGGAGATTGGCTACACCTTC
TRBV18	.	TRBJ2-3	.	CASSPTALTITDTQYF	TGTGCCAGCTCACCGACAGCCTTGACGATCACAGATACGCAGTATTTT
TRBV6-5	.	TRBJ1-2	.	CASRDPTGTNYGYTF	TGTGCCAGCAGAGACCCCACCGGGACAAACTATGGCTACACCTTC
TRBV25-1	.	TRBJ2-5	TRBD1	CASSSGQGAGETQYF	TGTGCCAGCAGCTCCGGACAGGGGGCCGGGGAGACCCAGTACTTC
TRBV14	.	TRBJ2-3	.	CASSQDFGISTDTQYF	TGTGCCAGCAGCCAAGATTTTGGGATTAGCACAGATACGCAGTATTTT
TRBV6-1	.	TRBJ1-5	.	CASSVRVGQPQHF	TGTGCCAGCAGTGTTAGGGTAGGTCAGCCCCAGCATTTT
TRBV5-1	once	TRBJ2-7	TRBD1	CASSPTGDYEQYF	TGCGCCAGCAGCCCTACAGGGGACTACGAGCAGTACTTC
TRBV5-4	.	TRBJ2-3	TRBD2	CASSLDAGGAGTDTQYF	TGTGCCAGCAGCTTGGACGCCGGGGGGGCTGGCACAGATACGCAGTATTTT
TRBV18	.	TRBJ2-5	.	CASSPRSETQYF	TGTGCCAGCTCACCCAGGTCAGAGACCCAGTACTTC
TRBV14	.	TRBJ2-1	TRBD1	CASSQGLQGWDNEQFF	TGTGCCAGCAGCCAAGGCCTACAGGGGTGGGACAATGAGCAGTTCTTC
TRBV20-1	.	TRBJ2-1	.	CSASDGSEQFF	TGCAGTGCTAGCGACGGGAGTGAGCAGTTCTTC
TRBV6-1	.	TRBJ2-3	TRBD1	CAGEDRMTDTQYF	TGTGCCGGCGAGGACAGGATGACAGATACGCAGTATTTT
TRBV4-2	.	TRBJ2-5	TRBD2	CASSAGGARETQYF	TGTGCCAGCTCAGCGGGGGGCGCCCGAGAGACCCAGTACTTC
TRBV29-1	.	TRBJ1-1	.	CSVLGWSTEAFF	TGCAGCGTTTTGGGATGGAGCACTGAAGCTTTCTTT
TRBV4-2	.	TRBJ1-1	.	CASSQVKGNTEAFF	TGTGCCAGCAGCCAAGTAAAGGGGAACACTGAAGCTTTCTTT
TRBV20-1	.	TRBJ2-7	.	CSARGGSEQYF	TGCAGTGCTAGAGGGGGAAGCGAGCAGTACTTC
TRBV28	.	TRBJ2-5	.	CASSRDGAGTQYF	TGTGCCAGCAGTCGGGACGGGGCAGGGACCCAGTACTTC
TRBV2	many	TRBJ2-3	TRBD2	CASRPPFGLAGSTDTQYF	TGTGCCAGCAGACCCCCCTTTGGACTAGCGGGGAGCACAGATACGCAGTATTTT
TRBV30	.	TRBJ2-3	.	CAWSVIEDTQYF	TGTGCCTGGAGTGTTATTGAAGATACGCAGTATTTT
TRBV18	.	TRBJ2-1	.	CASSLEVNEQFF	TGTGCCAGCTCACTAGAAGTCAATGAGCAGTTCTTC
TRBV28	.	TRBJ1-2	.	CASSLRGNYGYTF	TGTGCCAGCAGTTTACGGGGTAACTATGGCTACACCTTC
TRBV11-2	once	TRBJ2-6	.	CASSSPRGAFSSGANVLTF	TGTGCCAGCAGCTCCCCCAGAGGAGCGTTCAGCTCTGGGGCCAACGTCCTGACTTTC
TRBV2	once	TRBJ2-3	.	CASMYGDTQYF	TGTGCCAGCATGTATGGAGATACGCAGTATTTT
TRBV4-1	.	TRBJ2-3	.	CASKVTRVLADTQYF	TGCGCCAGCAAAGTGACAAGAGTTCTCGCAGATACGCAGTATTTT
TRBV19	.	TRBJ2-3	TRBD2	CASSMDGGSTDTQYF	TGTGCCAGTAGTATGGACGGGGGGAGCACAGATACGCAGTATTTT
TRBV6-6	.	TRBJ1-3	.	CASSNKGNTIYF	TGTGCCAGCAGTAACAAAGGAAACACCATATATTTT
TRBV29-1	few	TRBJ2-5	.	CSVERFVGQETQYF	TGCAGCGTTGAACGCTTTGTGGGCCAAGAGACCCAGTACTTC
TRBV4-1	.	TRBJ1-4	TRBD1	CASSPGRTGGVEKLFF	TGCGCCAGCAGCCCCGGTCGGACAGGGGGAGTTGAAAAACTGTTTTTT
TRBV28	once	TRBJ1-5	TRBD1	CASSRRTGVGHQPQHF	TGTGCCAGCAGCCGTAGAACAGGGGTCGGGCATCAGCCCCAGCATTTT
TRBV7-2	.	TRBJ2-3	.	CASSKQAHGTDTQYF	TGTGCCAGCAGCAAACAGGCCCACGGCACAGATACGCAGTATTTT
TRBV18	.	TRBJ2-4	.	CASSPPSFVLAKNIQYF	TGTGCCAGCTCACCTCCCTCCTTTGTACTAGCCAAAAACATTCAGTACTTC
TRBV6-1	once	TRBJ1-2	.	CASSQGSGPYTF	TGTGCCAGCAGTCAAGGCTCCGGGCCCTACACCTTC
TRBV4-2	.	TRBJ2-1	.	CASSQEGVRDNEQFF	TGTGCCAGCAGCCAAGAGGGAGTTCGGGACAATGAGCAGTTCTTC
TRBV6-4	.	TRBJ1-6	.	CASSLQGYNSPLHF	TGTGCCAGCAGCCTACAGGGCTATAATTCACCCCTCCACTTT
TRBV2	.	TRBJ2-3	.	CASSGLGGTDTQYF	TGTGCCAGCAGTGGGCTCGGGGGCACAGATACGCAGTATTTT
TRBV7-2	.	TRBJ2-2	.	CASSLAPAGFGELFF	TGTGCCAGCAGCTTAGCGCCGGCGGGGTTCGGGGAGCTGTTTTTT
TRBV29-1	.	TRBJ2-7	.	CSVEGQDYEQYF	TGCAGCGTTGAAGGGCAAGATTACGAGCAGTACTTC
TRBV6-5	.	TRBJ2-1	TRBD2	CASSPGLAGEKFF	TGTGCCAGCAGCCCGGGACTAGCGGGAGAGAAGTTCTTC
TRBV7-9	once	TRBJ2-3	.	CASSSRQGFGQYF	TGTGCCAGCAGCAGTCGGCAGGGGTTCGGGCAGTATTTT
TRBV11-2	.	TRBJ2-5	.	CASSLAQETQYF	TGTGCCAGCAGCTTAGCCCAGGAGACCCAGTACTTC
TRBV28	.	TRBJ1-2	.	CASSSTVNYGYTF	TGTGCCAGCAGTTCGACAGTTAACTATGGCTACACCTTC
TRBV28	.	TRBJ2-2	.	CASSSGSRGTGELFF	TGTGCCAGCAGTTCCGGGAGTCGAGGGACCGGGGAGCTGTTTTTT
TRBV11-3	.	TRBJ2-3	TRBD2	CASSLSGSTDTQYF	TGTGCCAGCAGCCTAAGCGGGAGTACAGATACGCAGTATTTT
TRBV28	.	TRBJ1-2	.	CASSLGRNYGYTF	TGTGCCAGCAGTTTGGGCAGGAACTATGGCTACACCTTC
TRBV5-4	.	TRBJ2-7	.	CASSQAVGSVGGYEQYF	TGTGCCAGCAGCCAAGCCGTCGGCAGCGTAGGAGGCTACGAGCAGTACTTC
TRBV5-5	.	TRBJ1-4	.	CASSLGGRNEKLFF	TGTGCCAGCAGCCTGGGTGGTCGTAATGAAAAACTGTTTTTT
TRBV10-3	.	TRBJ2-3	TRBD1	CAISPGQGEADTQYF	TGTGCCATCAGCCCGGGACAGGGAGAAGCAGATACGCAGTATTTT
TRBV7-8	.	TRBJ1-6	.	CASSLRSRPETNSPLHF	TGTGCCAGCAGCTTACGGAGTCGGCCGGAGACCAATTCACCCCTCCACTTT